The 30 T cell receptor beta chains below were found in one sample sequenced in a study of shared clonotypes between healthy human individuals. This table comes from immunoSEQ multiplex PCR, and its TCRdb copy is limited to in-frame clones, with some not included. The sample has about 380,000 clones, 96% seen once; the top ten hold 0.32%. The sample taken for sequencing was memory CD8+ T cells sorted from blood. Subset indicated: CD45RO+ cells pooled with CCR7-negative TemRA cells. The receptors were sampled from a man under 40 in good health.

The CDR3 loop reads CASSKASWGEQFF. CDR3 DNA: TGTGCCAGCAGCAAAGCCTCTTGGGGTGAGCAGTTCTTC. This chain uses TRBV11-2 with TRBJ2-1; D remains ambiguous. This CDR3 region has 13 residues. Germline assignment: CDR1 SGHAT and CDR2 FQNNGV. V lost 5 bases, J lost 9 bases, and 14 bases lay in between. The full variable domain, rest sourced from reference TRBV11-2 and TRBJ2-1, is EAGVAQSPRYKIIEKRQSVAFWCNPISGHATLYWYQQILGQGPKLLIQFQNNGVVDDSQLPKDRFSAERLKGVDSTLKIQPAKLEDSAVYLCASSKASWGEQFFGPGTRLTVL.

The V gene is TRBV5-8, the J gene TRBJ2-2; 8 nucleotides agree with TRBD1. After removal of 5 bases from V and 5 bases from J, the junction contained 11 bases not matched to a gene. The CDR3 totals 16 residues. The germline V gene encodes CDR1 SGHTS and CDR2 YDEGEE. The CDR3 nucleotides read TGTGCCAGCAGAGCCCGGACAGGGCTAGAAACCGGGGAGCTGTTTTTT. It translates to CASRARTGLETGELFF.

J is TRBJ2-5 and V is TRBV30; a weak D match, TRBD1 (6 bases). The length of the CDR3 is 15 residues. CDR1 and CDR2 from the germline V gene are GTSNPN and SVGIG (reference sequence). The V and J ends lost 0 bases and 4 bases respectively, with 15 bases between them. The CDR3 sequence: CAWSVQGGIGETQYF. The CDR3, as DNA: TGTGCCTGGAGTGTACAGGGTGGGATAGGAGAGACCCAGTACTTC.

The V gene is TRBV28, the J gene TRBJ1-1, with D unresolved. Trimming took off 5 bases at V and 0 bases at J, with 10 bases between the two ends. The CDR3 totals 14 residues. Germline lookup yields CDR1 MDHEN and CDR2 SYDVKM. The CDR3 spells CASSPRQLNTEAFF. DNA of the CDR3: TGTGCCAGCAGTCCCCGGCAGTTGAACACTGAAGCTTTCTTT.

The chain couples TRBV5-8 to TRBJ1-4, with TRBD1 identical over 9 bases. CDR3 length: 13 residues. V dropped 4 bases and J dropped 8; count of bases not matched to a gene: 3. Germline assignment: CDR1 SGHTS and CDR2 YDEGEE. The CDR3 DNA reads as TGTGCCAGCAGCCGGGACAGGGACGAAAAACTGTTTTTT. Translation: CASSRDRDEKLFF.

About this clone: The same CDR3 is also encoded by other DNA sequences in this sample. As DNA, the CDR3 is TGCAGTGCTAGCGGGGAGACCCAGTACTTC. It yields the protein CSASGETQYF. The V call is TRBV20-1, the J call TRBJ2-5; D is undetermined. V was pared by 3 bases and J by 5 bases, with 4 bases between. The CDR3 loop spans 10 amino acids. Germline assignment: CDR1 DFQATT and CDR2 SNEGSKA (reference sequence).

About this clone itself: This specimen includes other DNA sequences encoding the same CDR3. This chain connects TRBV20-1 to TRBJ2-2; maybe TRBD2 (5 bases). Trimming left V 6 bases short and J 3 bases short, with 5 bases between. The CDR3 extends over 11 amino acids. The germline gives CDR1 DFQATT, CDR2 SNEGSKA (reference sequence). The CDR3 nucleotides read TGCAGTGCGAGGGACACCGGGGAGCTGTTTTTT. Translated: CSARDTGELFF.

V gene TRBV30 combines with J gene TRBJ1-3, with D hard to call. The CDR3 is 14 residues long. Germline V gene sequence: CDR1 GTSNPN, CDR2 SVGIG (reference sequence). Trimming cost V 3 bases and J 0 bases, with 9 bases left between them. In DNA form, the CDR3 reads TGTGCCTGGAGAGGGCAGAGCTCTGGAAACACCATATATTTT. Protein sequence: CAWRGQSSGNTIYF.

This clone was found once. The chain employs TRBV10-2 and TRBJ2-1; TRBD2 aligns across 13 bases. The germline V gene has CDR1 WSHSY and CDR2 SAAADI. This CDR3 region has 19 residues. The V gene end was trimmed by 8 bases and the J gene end by 0 bases; junction bases not matched to a gene: 13. The CDR3 here is CASGLPWTSGSSSYNEQFF. In DNA form, the CDR3 reads TGCGCCAGCGGACTCCCATGGACTAGCGGGAGCAGCTCCTACAATGAGCAGTTCTTC.

This clone was found once. V and J are TRBV7-2 and TRBJ2-1; 13 bases line up with TRBD2. Per germline, CDR1 SGHTA and CDR2 FQGNSA. V was pared by 2 bases and J by 13 bases, with 20 bases of the junction left unmatched. The length of the CDR3 is 19 residues. The CDR3 sequence: CASSLKATSGTSGAQSQFF. Written as DNA, the CDR3 is TGTGCCAGCAGCTTAAAAGCTACCTCCGGGACTAGCGGGGCCCAAAGTCAGTTCTTC.

The V call is TRBV6-5, the J call TRBJ2-7; a possible D gene is TRBD1 (6 bases). The CDR3 is made up of 12 amino acids. Germline CDR1 reads MNHEY; CDR2 reads SVGAGI. Trimming stripped 6 bases from V and 4 bases from J, with 10 bases between. For the CDR3, the DNA is TGTGCCAGCAGAGGGGGTAGATACGAGCAGTACTTC. Translation gives CASRGGRYEQYF.

The chain couples TRBV10-1 to TRBJ2-7; maybe TRBD1 (6 bases). CDR3 size: 16 residues. In germline, CDR1 is WNHNN, CDR2 SYGVQD (reference sequence). V was cut by 0 bases and J by 4 bases, with 16 bases left in between. Written as DNA, the CDR3 is TGCGCCAGCAGTGAGTCTGGGGGCTTGGCCGGATACGAGCAGTACTTC. Amino acids: CASSESGGLAGYEQYF.

The chain links TRBV9 to TRBJ1-5; D gene ambiguous. Germline assignment: CDR1 SGDLS and CDR2 YYNGEE. V was shortened by 3 bases and J by 1 base, with 11 bases between the two germline ends. The CDR3 totals 15 residues. Here the CDR3 DNA reads TGTGCCAGCAGCGCCACGGACCTGAGCAATCAGCCCCAGCATTTT. Translated: CASSATDLSNQPQHF.

V is TRBV7-3 and J is TRBJ1-1; D uncertain. The CDR3 is made up of 13 amino acids. The germline V and J ends were trimmed by 5 bases and 7 bases, with 14 bases remaining between them. The germline gives CDR1 SGHTA, CDR2 FQGTGA. Here the CDR3 DNA reads TGTGCCAGCAGCCGAACAAAGGACGGTGAAGCTTTCTTT. This encodes CASSRTKDGEAFF.

The rearrangement links TRBV7-3 to TRBJ2-7, with D unresolved. Trimming took off 5 bases at V and 0 bases at J, with 2 bases between the two ends. The CDR3 totals 11 residues. CDR1 and CDR2 from the germline V gene are SGHTA and FQGTGA. The CDR3 loop reads CASSLSYEQYF. The CDR3 DNA is TGTGCCAGCAGCCTCTCCTACGAGCAGTACTTC.

This chain connects TRBV5-6 to TRBJ1-3; 8 positions match TRBD1. Germline CDR1 reads SGHDT; CDR2 reads YYEEEE. The CDR3 contains 18 residues. The V segment lost 3 bases and the J segment 1 base; nucleotides outside the gene matches: 12. Here the CDR3 DNA reads TGTGCCAGCAGCTATCTCCCACAGGGGGGAATTTCTGGAAACACCATATATTTT. Protein product: CASSYLPQGGISGNTIYF.

This chain links TRBV7-2 with TRBJ2-1; TRBD2 agrees at 8 bases. The V gene's germline CDR1 is SGHTA and CDR2 FQGNSA. The CDR3 contains 15 residues. After removal of 5 bases from V and 4 bases from J, the junction contained 7 bases not matched to a gene. This chain's CDR3 is CASSPIAGFYNEQFF. CDR3 nucleotide sequence: TGTGCCAGCAGCCCCATAGCGGGGTTTTACAATGAGCAGTTCTTC.

This sequence joins TRBV18 and TRBJ2-3, with D possibly TRBD2 on 6 matching bases. Trimming removed 6 bases from V and 5 bases from J, with 21 bases in between. CDR3 length equals 16 residues. Germline V lookup: CDR1 KGHSH, CDR2 LQKENI. The CDR3 DNA sequence: TGTGCCAGCTCCTTTACTACCGGGAGATCAGGAGATACGCAGTATTTT. Its protein is CASSFTTGRSGDTQYF.

This clone appeared a single time. The chain links TRBV9 to TRBJ2-1; 8 nucleotides align to TRBD1. V lost 0 bases to trimming and J lost 8 bases; unmatched junction nucleotides: 7. This CDR3 region has 15 residues. Per germline, CDR1 SGDLS and CDR2 YYNGEE. The CDR3 is CASSVAGGRVHEQFF. For the CDR3, the DNA is TGTGCCAGCAGCGTAGCAGGGGGCAGGGTGCATGAGCAGTTCTTC.

The J gene is TRBJ2-1, the V gene TRBV5-4; no clear D gene. The CDR3 extends over 15 amino acids. Germline V gives CDR1 SGHNT, CDR2 YYREEE (reference sequence). V was shortened by 1 base and J by 2 bases, with 10 bases between the two germline ends. DNA of the CDR3: TGTGCCAGCAGCTTGATCCAGTCTGCCTACAATGAGCAGTTCTTC. It translates to CASSLIQSAYNEQFF.

The chain combines TRBV30 with TRBJ2-1; 8 nucleotides agree with TRBD2. The CDR3 length is 16 residues. Germline V gene sequence: CDR1 GTSNPN, CDR2 SVGIG (reference sequence). Trimming removed 0 bases from V and 9 bases from J; junction bases left unmatched: 13. The CDR3 loop is CAWSVKGAREAGEQFF. In DNA, the CDR3 is TGTGCCTGGAGTGTAAAAGGGGCGCGGGAGGCGGGTGAGCAGTTCTTC.

The chain links TRBV15 to TRBJ2-1; D uncertain. Germline V gives CDR1 LNHNV, CDR2 YYDKDF (reference sequence). The V end lost 1 base, the J end lost 4 bases, and 23 bases lay between the germline ends. This CDR3 is built from 19 residues. Here the CDR3 DNA reads TGTGCCACCAGCAGAGCTACGATTATCCCTCCGCCGACTTACAATGAGCAGTTCTTC. It encodes CATSRATIIPPPTYNEQFF.

The rearrangement links TRBV28 to TRBJ2-6; maybe TRBD1 (6 bases). The CDR3 runs 14 residues. The germline CDR1 and CDR2 sequences are MDHEN and SYDVKM. Trimming took 6 bases from V and 0 from J, leaving 6 bases between them. CDR3 in DNA: TGTGCCAGCAGGACAGGCTCTGGGGCCAACGTCCTGACTTTC. This codes for CASRTGSGANVLTF.

The genes are TRBV30 and TRBJ2-5; possibly TRBD1 for D (6 bases). V was cut by 0 bases and J by 2 bases, with 13 bases left in between. CDR3 length: 15 amino acids. Germline lookup yields CDR1 GTSNPN and CDR2 SVGIG (reference sequence). CDR3: CAWSVYLGAQETQYF. The DNA for the CDR3 is TGTGCCTGGAGTGTCTATCTGGGGGCACAAGAGACCCAGTACTTC.

The chain uses TRBV20-1 and TRBJ1-2; TRBD1 is a possible D gene (6 bases). The germline V gene encodes CDR1 DFQATT and CDR2 SNEGSKA (reference sequence). V was clipped by 8 bases and J by 1 base, with 8 bases between them. The CDR3 is made up of 11 amino acids. The CDR3 sequence is CSYRVNYGYTF. The CDR3 DNA follows: TGCAGTTACAGGGTTAACTATGGCTACACCTTC.

The genes are TRBV29-1 and TRBJ1-2; 9 bases line up with TRBD1. Germline V gene lookup returns CDR1 SQVTM and CDR2 ANQGSEA. Germline trimming cut 6 bases from V and 7 bases from J; bases unmatched to any gene: 6. The CDR3 totals 12 residues. CDR3 sequence reads: CSVTGGRRGYTF. CDR3 sequence (DNA): TGCAGCGTAACAGGGGGCCGTCGTGGCTACACCTTC.

The chain has TRBV5-1 and TRBJ1-1, with 8 bases aligning to TRBD1. CDR3 length equals 15 residues. Germline V gene sequence: CDR1 SGHRS, CDR2 YFSETQ. V dropped 4 bases and J dropped 4; count of bases not matched to a gene: 9. The chain's CDR3 is CASSPTTGVSTEAFF. The CDR3 region has the DNA TGCGCCAGCAGCCCTACGACAGGGGTGAGCACTGAAGCTTTCTTT.

The chain uses TRBV7-6 and TRBJ2-7; 7 nucleotides match TRBD1. V was pared by 2 bases and J by 3 bases, with 4 bases of the junction left unmatched. The CDR3 is 14 amino acids. CDR1 and CDR2 from the germline V gene are SGHVS and FNYEAQ. The chain's CDR3 is CASSLRQGNYEQYF. CDR3 nucleotide sequence: TGTGCCAGCAGCTTAAGACAGGGAAACTACGAGCAGTACTTC.

This clone was detected once. The chain combines TRBV5-1 with TRBJ2-5; either TRBD1 or TRBD2 may supply D (6 bases each). There are 14 residues in the CDR3. The germline V gene encodes CDR1 SGHRS and CDR2 YFSETQ. V lost 7 bases, J lost 5 bases, and 18 bases lay in between. DNA of the CDR3: TGCGCCAGCCAGATAAGGGGGGTCGAGGAGACCCAGTACTTC. This gives the protein CASQIRGVEETQYF. The full variable domain, in which reference TRBV5-1 and TRBJ2-5 provide the parts outside the CDR3, is KAGVTQTPRYLIKTRGQQVTLSCSPISGHRSVSWYQQTPGQGLQFLFEYFSETQRNKGNFPGRFSGRQFSNSRSEMNVSTLELGDSALYLCASQIRGVEETQYFGPGTRLLVL.

The chain uses TRBV5-1 and TRBJ2-2; TRBD1 matches at 10 bases. The CDR3 runs 18 residues. Looked up from germline, CDR1 is SGHRS and CDR2 is YFSETQ. The V and J ends lost 6 bases and 3 bases, in that order; junction bases with no gene match: 14. The CDR3 is CASTPAQSGTGDTGELFF. CDR3 coding DNA: TGCGCCAGCACCCCAGCCCAATCGGGGACAGGGGACACCGGGGAGCTGTTTTTT.